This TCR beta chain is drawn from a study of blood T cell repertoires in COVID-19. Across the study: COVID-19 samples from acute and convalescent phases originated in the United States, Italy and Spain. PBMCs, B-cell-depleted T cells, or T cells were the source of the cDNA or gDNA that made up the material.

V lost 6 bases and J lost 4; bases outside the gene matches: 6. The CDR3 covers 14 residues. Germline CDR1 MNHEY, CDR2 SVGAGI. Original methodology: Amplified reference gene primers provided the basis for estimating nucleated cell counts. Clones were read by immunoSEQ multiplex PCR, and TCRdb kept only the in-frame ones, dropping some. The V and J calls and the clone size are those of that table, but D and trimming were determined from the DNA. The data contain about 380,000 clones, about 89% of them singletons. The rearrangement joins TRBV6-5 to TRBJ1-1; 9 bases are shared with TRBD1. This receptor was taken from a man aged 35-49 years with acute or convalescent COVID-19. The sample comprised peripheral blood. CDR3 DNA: TGTGCCAGCAGCCACAGGGGGCTCGGCACTGAAGCTTTCTTT. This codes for CASSHRGLGTEAFF.